The rows below give T cell receptor beta chains drawn from one sample of a study. TCRdb passed the 5' RACE reads through MiXCR, listing each CDR3 protein once. This sample yields some 5,000 distinct CDR3 sequences, of which 70% to 85% are seen a single time; almost 3.5% belongs to the top ten. The source material was naive CD4+ T cells sorted from blood. The receptor source for this set is a female donor with breast cancer. The conserved cysteine and the conserved F or W are not part of the CDR3 here. D genes are given only for firm matches. Expanded clones are given a class, and other clones once, few, many or no size at all.

abundance: .
v_gene: TRBV7-2
j_gene: TRBJ1-5
d_gene: .
CDR3aa: ASSPHNQPQH

abundance: few
v_gene: TRBV29-1
j_gene: TRBJ2-1
d_gene: TRBD1
CDR3aa: SVGRDRGYNEQF

abundance: .
v_gene: TRBV6-1
j_gene: TRBJ1-5
d_gene: .
CDR3aa: ASSERGRQPQH

abundance: few
v_gene: TRBV6-5
j_gene: TRBJ1-5
d_gene: TRBD1
CDR3aa: ASSVGQGIGQPQH

abundance: few
v_gene: TRBV11-3
j_gene: TRBJ2-7
d_gene: TRBD1
CDR3aa: ASSSGQGSYEQY

abundance: .
v_gene: TRBV7-7
j_gene: TRBJ2-7
d_gene: TRBD1
CDR3aa: ASSPWTGAYEQY

abundance: .
v_gene: TRBV29-1
j_gene: TRBJ2-3
d_gene: TRBD2
CDR3aa: SVDPGWGASGLDTQY

abundance: .
v_gene: TRBV6-1
j_gene: TRBJ2-2
d_gene: .
CDR3aa: ASILAQRPTGELF

abundance: once
v_gene: TRBV5-1
j_gene: TRBJ1-2
d_gene: TRBD1
CDR3aa: ASSLDATGFGGGYT

abundance: .
v_gene: TRBV20-1
j_gene: TRBJ1-2
d_gene: TRBD1
CDR3aa: SASSNRGGDYGYT

abundance: few
v_gene: TRBV5-6
j_gene: TRBJ2-7
d_gene: .
CDR3aa: ASSLDGSKVSYEQY

abundance: once
v_gene: TRBV6-5
j_gene: TRBJ2-3
d_gene: .
CDR3aa: ASSYPAGKLTDTQY

abundance: .
v_gene: TRBV12-3/TRBV12-4
j_gene: TRBJ1-5
d_gene: .
CDR3aa: ASSQDGKDNQPQH

abundance: .
v_gene: TRBV20-1
j_gene: TRBJ2-3
d_gene: TRBD2
CDR3aa: SARTTSGSSDTQY

abundance: .
v_gene: TRBV18
j_gene: TRBJ1-4
d_gene: .
CDR3aa: ASSPPGANEKLF

abundance: .
v_gene: TRBV5-1
j_gene: TRBJ2-7
d_gene: .
CDR3aa: ASSLAWGTYEQY

abundance: .
v_gene: TRBV7-2
j_gene: TRBJ2-7
d_gene: .
CDR3aa: ASSSTEAYEQY

abundance: .
v_gene: TRBV6-1
j_gene: TRBJ2-7
d_gene: .
CDR3aa: ASEPGHTYEQY

abundance: .
v_gene: TRBV7-9
j_gene: TRBJ2-3
d_gene: TRBD2
CDR3aa: ASSETSGSTDTQY

abundance: .
v_gene: TRBV11-3
j_gene: TRBJ1-1
d_gene: TRBD1
CDR3aa: ASSLVRGTGMNTEAF

abundance: .
v_gene: TRBV12-3/TRBV12-4
j_gene: TRBJ2-5
d_gene: .
CDR3aa: ASSLVETQY

abundance: .
v_gene: TRBV7-9
j_gene: TRBJ2-6
d_gene: TRBD1
CDR3aa: ASSLNLPGGTGANVLT

abundance: .
v_gene: TRBV20-1
j_gene: TRBJ2-5
d_gene: .
CDR3aa: SARATGLAQETQY

abundance: .
v_gene: TRBV4-2
j_gene: TRBJ2-2
d_gene: TRBD2
CDR3aa: ASSQRLAGGMNTGELL

abundance: once
v_gene: TRBV5-1
j_gene: TRBJ2-1
d_gene: .
CDR3aa: ASSVQGISYNEQF

abundance: .
v_gene: TRBV29-1
j_gene: TRBJ1-1
d_gene: TRBD1
CDR3aa: SGDRGMNTEAF

abundance: .
v_gene: TRBV10-3
j_gene: TRBJ2-7
d_gene: TRBD1
CDR3aa: AISPTGAVGEQY

abundance: .
v_gene: TRBV20-1
j_gene: TRBJ2-1
d_gene: TRBD2
CDR3aa: SANVAGGANEQF

abundance: .
v_gene: TRBV11-2
j_gene: TRBJ1-3
d_gene: .
CDR3aa: ASSLGSSGNTIY

abundance: few
v_gene: TRBV4-2
j_gene: TRBJ2-3
d_gene: TRBD1
CDR3aa: ASSQAGTGHTDTQY

abundance: .
v_gene: TRBV28
j_gene: TRBJ2-5
d_gene: .
CDR3aa: ASHYHKGDQETQY

abundance: .
v_gene: TRBV20-1
j_gene: TRBJ1-2
d_gene: TRBD1
CDR3aa: SATGQGTDYGYT

abundance: .
v_gene: TRBV4-1
j_gene: TRBJ2-3
d_gene: .
CDR3aa: ASSQGGGALDTQY

abundance: few
v_gene: TRBV5-1
j_gene: TRBJ2-5
d_gene: .
CDR3aa: ASSHREGETQY

abundance: .
v_gene: TRBV20-1
j_gene: TRBJ1-1
d_gene: .
CDR3aa: SVGELGNTEAF

abundance: .
v_gene: TRBV12-3/TRBV12-4
j_gene: TRBJ2-1
d_gene: TRBD2
CDR3aa: ASSLGLAGKF

abundance: .
v_gene: TRBV12-3/TRBV12-4
j_gene: TRBJ2-2
d_gene: .
CDR3aa: ASRPSGGQNTGELF